This T cell receptor beta chain appears in the sequencing data of a study of early T cells in non-severe SARS-CoV-2 infection. Across the whole study: From unsorted whole blood, bulk RNA was sequenced, and the chains remained unpaired.

Germline values: CDR1 LNHNV, CDR2 YYDKDF (reference sequence). Trimming at V came to 6 bases and at J to 5 bases, leaving 10 bases not matched to a gene. The CDR3 is made up of 16 amino acids. MiXCR, applied by TCRdb to the 5' RACE reads, yields one record per CDR3 protein. The top ten clones hold roughly 1.2% of a sample with 55,000 to 70,000 distinct CDR3 sequences, about 11% of them seen once. The starting material was whole blood, obtained at baseline. The TCR comes from an adult who was a healthcare worker with PCR-confirmed SARS-CoV-2 infection or an uninfected control (not recorded which). The donor label of this sample is uncertain. This chain joins TRBV15 and TRBJ2-2, with 9 bases lining up with TRBD2. CDR3 sequence: CATSGLAGDPTGELFF. The CDR3 DNA reads as TGTGCCACCAGTGGTTTAGCGGGGGACCCAACCGGGGAGCTGTTTTTT.